This T cell receptor (beta chain) was captured in a study of CXCR3-negative and CXCR3-positive naive CD8 T cells. Study-level points and caveats: CXCR3-positive naive cells had more hydrophobic TRB CDR3s than CXCR3-negative naive cells. TRBV-TRBJ usage matched between naive CXCR3-negative and CXCR3-positive cells but not between memory cells. Memory CD8+ cells showed much lower diversity, while both naive subsets displayed comparably high diversity.

As concerns this clonotype: Its target is not known.

From germline, CDR1 is MDHEN and CDR2 SYDVKM. There are 16 residues in the CDR3. Via 5' RACE with UMI labels, TRB cDNA libraries were prepared. After re-calling the 5' RACE reads, TCRdb lists one entry per CDR3 protein, DNA absent. The table counts roughly 80,000 distinct CDR3 sequences; roughly 0.64% lies in the top ten. The chain links TRBV28 to TRBJ2-3; TCRdb proposes TRBD2, but this gene call is untestable without DNA. Sequencing was performed on naive CXCR3+ CD8+ T cells from blood. Sample subset: CD45RO-CCR7+CD27+CD95- naive CD8+ T cells expressing CXCR3 (TNR3+). The sequence was collected from a human donor in good health. Some clones in this sample may be carry-over from other donors' samples. CDR3 in amino acids: CATTHLAGGEGDTQYF.